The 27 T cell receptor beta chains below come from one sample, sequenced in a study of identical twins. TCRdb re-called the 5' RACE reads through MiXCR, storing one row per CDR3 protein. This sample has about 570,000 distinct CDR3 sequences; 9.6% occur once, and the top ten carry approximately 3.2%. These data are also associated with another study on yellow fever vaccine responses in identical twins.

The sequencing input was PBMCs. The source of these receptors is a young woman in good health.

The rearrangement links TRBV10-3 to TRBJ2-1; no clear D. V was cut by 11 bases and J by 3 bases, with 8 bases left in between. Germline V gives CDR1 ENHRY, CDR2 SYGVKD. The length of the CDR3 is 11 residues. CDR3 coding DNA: TGTGCCGCATCGAACTACAATGAGCAGTTCTTC. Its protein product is CAASNYNEQFF.

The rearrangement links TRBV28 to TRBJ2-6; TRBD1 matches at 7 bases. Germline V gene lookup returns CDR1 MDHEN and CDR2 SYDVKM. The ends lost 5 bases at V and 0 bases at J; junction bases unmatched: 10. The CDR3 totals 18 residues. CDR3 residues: CASSPRQGTYSGANVLTF. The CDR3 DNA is TGTGCCAGCAGTCCCCGACAGGGTACCTACTCTGGGGCCAACGTCCTGACTTTC.

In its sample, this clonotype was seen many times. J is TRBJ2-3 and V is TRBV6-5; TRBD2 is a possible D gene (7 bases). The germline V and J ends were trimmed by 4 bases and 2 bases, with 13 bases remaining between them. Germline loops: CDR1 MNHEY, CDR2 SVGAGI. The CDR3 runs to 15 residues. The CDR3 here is CASSSRGAATDTQYF. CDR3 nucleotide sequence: TGTGCCAGCAGTTCTCGGGGGGCCGCCACAGATACGCAGTATTTT.

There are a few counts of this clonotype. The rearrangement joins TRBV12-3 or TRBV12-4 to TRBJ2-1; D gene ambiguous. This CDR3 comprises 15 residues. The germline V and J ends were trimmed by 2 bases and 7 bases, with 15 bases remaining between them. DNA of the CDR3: TGTGCCAGCAGTTTAATCGATCGGCAGGTGAATGAGCAGTTCTTC. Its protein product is CASSLIDRQVNEQFF.

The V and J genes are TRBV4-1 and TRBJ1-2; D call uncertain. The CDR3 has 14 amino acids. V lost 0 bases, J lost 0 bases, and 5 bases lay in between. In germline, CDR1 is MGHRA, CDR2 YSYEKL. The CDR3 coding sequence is TGCGCCAGCAGCCAAGAAGTCACTAACTATGGCTACACCTTC. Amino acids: CASSQEVTNYGYTF.

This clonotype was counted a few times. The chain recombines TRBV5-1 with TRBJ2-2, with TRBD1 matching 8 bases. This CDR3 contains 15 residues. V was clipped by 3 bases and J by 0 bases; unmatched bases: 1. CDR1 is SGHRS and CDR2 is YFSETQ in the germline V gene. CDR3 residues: CASSSDRANTGELFF. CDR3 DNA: TGCGCCAGCAGCTCGGACAGGGCGAACACCGGGGAGCTGTTTTTT.

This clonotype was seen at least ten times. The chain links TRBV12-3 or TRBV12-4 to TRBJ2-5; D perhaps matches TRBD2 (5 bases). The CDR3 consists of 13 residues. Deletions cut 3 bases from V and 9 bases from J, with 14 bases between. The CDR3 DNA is TGTGCCAGCAGTTTCCAGGAAATGAGGGCCCAGTACTTC. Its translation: CASSFQEMRAQYF.

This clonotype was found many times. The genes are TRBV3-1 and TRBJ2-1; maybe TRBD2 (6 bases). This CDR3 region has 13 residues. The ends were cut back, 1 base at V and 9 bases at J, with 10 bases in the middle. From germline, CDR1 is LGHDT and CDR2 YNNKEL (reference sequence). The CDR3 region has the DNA TGTGCCAGCAGCCAAGGTGGACTATCTGAGCAGTTCTTC. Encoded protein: CASSQGGLSEQFF.

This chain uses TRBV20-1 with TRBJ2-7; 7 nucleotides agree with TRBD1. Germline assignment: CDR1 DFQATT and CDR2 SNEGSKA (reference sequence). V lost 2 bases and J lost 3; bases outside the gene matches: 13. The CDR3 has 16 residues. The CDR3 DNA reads TGCAGTGCTAGATCGACAGGGCCAGCCGACCACTACGAGCAGTACTTC. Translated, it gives CSARSTGPADHYEQYF.

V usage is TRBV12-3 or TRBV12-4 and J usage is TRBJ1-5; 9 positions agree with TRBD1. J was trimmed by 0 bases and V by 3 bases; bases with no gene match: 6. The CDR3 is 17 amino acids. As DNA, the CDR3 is TGTGCCAGCAGTTTTCGGACAGGGGATTATAGCAATCAGCCCCAGCATTTT. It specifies CASSFRTGDYSNQPQHF.

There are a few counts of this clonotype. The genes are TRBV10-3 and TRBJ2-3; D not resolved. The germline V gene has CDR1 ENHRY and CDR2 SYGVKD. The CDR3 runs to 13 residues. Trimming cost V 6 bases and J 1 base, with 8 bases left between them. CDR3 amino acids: CAISPIGTDTQYF. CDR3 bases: TGTGCCATCAGCCCCATCGGCACAGATACGCAGTATTTT.

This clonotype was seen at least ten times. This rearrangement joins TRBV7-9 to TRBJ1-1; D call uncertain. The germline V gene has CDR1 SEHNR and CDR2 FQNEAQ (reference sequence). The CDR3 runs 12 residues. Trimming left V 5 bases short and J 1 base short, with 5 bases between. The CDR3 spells CASSVRNTEAFF. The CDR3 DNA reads TGTGCCAGCAGCGTACGGAACACTGAAGCTTTCTTT. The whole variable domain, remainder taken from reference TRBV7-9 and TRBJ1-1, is DTGVSQNPRHKITKRGQNVTFRCDPISEHNRLYWYRQTLGQGPEFLTYFQNEAQLEKSRLLSDRFSAERPKGSFSTLEIQRTEQGDSAMYLCASSVRNTEAFFGQGTRLTVV.

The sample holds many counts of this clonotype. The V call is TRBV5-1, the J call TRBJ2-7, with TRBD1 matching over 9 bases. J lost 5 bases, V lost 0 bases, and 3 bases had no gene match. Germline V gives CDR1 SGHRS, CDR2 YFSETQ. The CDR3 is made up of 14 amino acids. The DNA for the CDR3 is TGCGCCAGCAGCTTGGAACAGGGGGCCCACGAGCAGTACTTC. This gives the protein CASSLEQGAHEQYF.

This CDR3 reads CASSRPGQPQHF. The CDR3 nucleotides are TGTGCCAGCAGTCGTCCGGGGCAGCCCCAGCATTTT. The J gene is TRBJ1-5, the V gene TRBV27; D gene ambiguous. With 5 bases removed from V and 7 bases from J, the gap between germline ends came to 9 bases. The germline V gene encodes CDR1 MNHEY and CDR2 SMNVEV (reference sequence). This CDR3 is 12 amino acids long.

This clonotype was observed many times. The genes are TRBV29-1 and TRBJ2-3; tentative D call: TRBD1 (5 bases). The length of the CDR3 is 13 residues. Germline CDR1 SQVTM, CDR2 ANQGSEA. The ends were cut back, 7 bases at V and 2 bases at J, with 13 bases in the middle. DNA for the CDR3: TGCAGCGCCACAGGAAGTATCACAGATACGCAGTATTTT. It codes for CSATGSITDTQYF.

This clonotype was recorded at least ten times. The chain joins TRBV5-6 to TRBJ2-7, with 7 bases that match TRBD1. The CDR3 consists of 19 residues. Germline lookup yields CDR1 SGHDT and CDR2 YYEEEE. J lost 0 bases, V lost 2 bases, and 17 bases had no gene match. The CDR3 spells CASSFFFRGLAGGSYEQYF. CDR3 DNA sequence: TGTGCCAGCAGCTTTTTTTTCCGCGGGTTAGCAGGGGGCTCCTACGAGCAGTACTTC.

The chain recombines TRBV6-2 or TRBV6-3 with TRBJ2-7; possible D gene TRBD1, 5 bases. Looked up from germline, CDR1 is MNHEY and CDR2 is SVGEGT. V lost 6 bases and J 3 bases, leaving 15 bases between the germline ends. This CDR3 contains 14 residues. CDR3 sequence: CASSPGDSFYEQYF. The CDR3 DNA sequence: TGTGCCAGCAGCCCCGGTGACAGTTTCTACGAGCAGTACTTC.

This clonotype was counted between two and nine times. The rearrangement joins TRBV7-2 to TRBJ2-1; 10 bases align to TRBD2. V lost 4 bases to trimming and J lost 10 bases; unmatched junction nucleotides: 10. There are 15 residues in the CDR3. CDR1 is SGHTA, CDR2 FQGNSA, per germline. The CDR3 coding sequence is TGTGCCAGCAGCTGGAAGCGGGAGGGTGGCGTGGAGCAGTTCTTC. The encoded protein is CASSWKREGGVEQFF.

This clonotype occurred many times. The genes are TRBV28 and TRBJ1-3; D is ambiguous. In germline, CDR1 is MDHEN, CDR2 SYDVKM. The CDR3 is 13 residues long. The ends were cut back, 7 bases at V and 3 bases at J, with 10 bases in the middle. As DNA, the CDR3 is TGTGCCAGCAAGACGGGCTTTGGAAACACCATATATTTT. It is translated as CASKTGFGNTIYF.

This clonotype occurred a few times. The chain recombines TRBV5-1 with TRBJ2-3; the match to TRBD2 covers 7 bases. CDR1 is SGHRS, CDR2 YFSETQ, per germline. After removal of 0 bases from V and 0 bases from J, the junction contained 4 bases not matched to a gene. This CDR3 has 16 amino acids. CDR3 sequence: CASSLVPAGSTDTQYF. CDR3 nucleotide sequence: TGCGCCAGCAGCTTGGTACCAGCGGGAAGCACAGATACGCAGTATTTT.

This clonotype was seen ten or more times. For the CDR3, the DNA is TGCAGTGCTAGGGGACTAGCGGTCGTCACCGGGGAGCTGTTTTTT. It specifies CSARGLAVVTGELFF. The chain joins TRBV20-1 to TRBJ2-2; 11 nucleotides line up with TRBD2. Germline assignment: CDR1 DFQATT and CDR2 SNEGSKA (reference sequence). The CDR3 loop spans 15 amino acids. The ends lost 3 bases at V and 4 bases at J; junction bases unmatched: 4.

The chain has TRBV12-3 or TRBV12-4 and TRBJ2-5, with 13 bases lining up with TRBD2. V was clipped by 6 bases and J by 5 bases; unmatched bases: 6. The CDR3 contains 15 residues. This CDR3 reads CASSTSGGDLETQYF. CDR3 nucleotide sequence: TGTGCCAGCAGCACTAGCGGGGGGGATCTGGAGACCCAGTACTTC.

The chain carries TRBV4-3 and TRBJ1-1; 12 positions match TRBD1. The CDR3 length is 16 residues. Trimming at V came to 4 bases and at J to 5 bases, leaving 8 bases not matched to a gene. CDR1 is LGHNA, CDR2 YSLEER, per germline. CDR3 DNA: TGCGCCAGCAGCCGCTCCGGGACAGGGGGCTCTACTGAAGCTTTCTTT. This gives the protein CASSRSGTGGSTEAFF.

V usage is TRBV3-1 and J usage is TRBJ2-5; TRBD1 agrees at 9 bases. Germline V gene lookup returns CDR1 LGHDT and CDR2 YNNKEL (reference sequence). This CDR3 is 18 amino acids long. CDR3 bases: TGTACCTGCAGCTCCGGGACAGGGAAGTGGCATAATTTGGAGACCCAGTACTTC. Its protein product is CTCSSGTGKWHNLETQYF.

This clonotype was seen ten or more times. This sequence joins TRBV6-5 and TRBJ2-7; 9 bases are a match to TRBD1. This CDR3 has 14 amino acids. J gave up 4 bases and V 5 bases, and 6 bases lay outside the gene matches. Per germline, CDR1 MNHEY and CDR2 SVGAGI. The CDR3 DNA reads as TGTGCCAGCAGTCTACAGGGGGCACCGTACGAGCAGTACTTC. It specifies CASSLQGAPYEQYF.

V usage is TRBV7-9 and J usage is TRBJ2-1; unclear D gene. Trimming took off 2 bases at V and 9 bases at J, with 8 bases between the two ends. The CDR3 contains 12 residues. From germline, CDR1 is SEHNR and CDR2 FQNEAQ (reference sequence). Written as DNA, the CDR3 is TGTGCCAGCAGCTTATACGGCGGTGAGCAGTTCTTC. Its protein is CASSLYGGEQFF.

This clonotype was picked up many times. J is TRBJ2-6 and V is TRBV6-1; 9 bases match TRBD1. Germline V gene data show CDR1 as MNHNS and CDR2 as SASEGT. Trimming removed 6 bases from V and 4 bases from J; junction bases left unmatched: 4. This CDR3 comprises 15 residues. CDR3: CASSRTGAGANVLTF. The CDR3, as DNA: TGTGCCAGCAGCCGGACAGGGGCCGGGGCCAACGTCCTGACTTTC.